One T cell receptor beta chain is described in this entry. No antigen is known for it. A heparinised blood draw that averaged approximately 120 mL was obtained once from each donor. This sample stems from a study of beta chain features in type 1 diabetes. Findings and limits, study-wide: Moderate but significant shortening of TCRB CDR3s was recorded in all four CD4+ subsets from Type 1 diabetes patients. The similarity of naive, central memory and Treg TCRB repertoires appeared greater among patients than among healthy donors.

TCRB transcripts that were expressed got sequenced, as all of the isolated RNA had been reverse transcribed. The repertoire was sequenced with immunoSEQ multiplex PCR; TCRdb's copy has only in-frame clones and lacks some. The profile shows more than 100,000 clones, 25% to 35% of them singletons. The receptor's source is a woman between 18 and 29 years old with type 1 diabetes. The sequenced sample was central memory CD4+ T cells from blood.

CDR3 region: CATRRGGGRTDTQYF. The DNA for the CDR3 is TGTGCCACCCGAAGGGGGGGCGGGAGGACAGATACGCAGTATTTT. This chain joins TRBV19 and TRBJ2-3, with 8 bases matching TRBD2. Germline loops: CDR1 LNHDA, CDR2 SQIVND (reference sequence). CDR3 length: 15 residues. V was clipped by 10 bases and J by 3 bases; unmatched bases: 12.